This T cell receptor beta chain was observed in a study of beta chain features in type 1 diabetes (dated by TCRdb to the late 2010s). For context, the study as a whole: No differences in mean age, gender distribution, total cell number or subset yield were found between patients and healthy donors. Regulatory and stem cell-like memory subsets were obtained from only 8 patients and roughly 8 healthy donors, while naive and central memory subsets were obtained from all 28 donors. In the study, recently diagnosed type 1 diabetes patients and matched healthy donors were compared on the TCRB repertoires of their sorted circulating CD4+ T cell subsets. A total of 85 million to 140 million sorted cells were examined across all samples, and a strong correlation was observed between cell number per subset and RNA yield. What the study reported, not specific to this receptor: Patients with type 1 diabetes made fewer insertions and deleted more nucleotides at VDJ recombination sites, implying thymic rearrangement abnormalities. Because cDNA rather than genomic DNA was sequenced, highly expressing activated cells could have been over-represented, although no difference in activation and CD3 levels was found between groups. In all four CD4+ subsets, TCRB CDR3 length was moderately but significantly shorter in type 1 diabetes patients. Naive, central memory and regulatory TCRB repertoires appeared to be more alike among patients than among healthy donors. PCR may preferentially amplify shorter templates, but because patient and control samples were amplified and corrected together, any resulting skew would affect both groups equally. Only small numbers of individuals were included in the HLA sub-analyses, which left unresolved whether HLA type had any influence on TCRB rearrangement.

The entire amount of isolated RNA was reverse transcribed using the High Capacity cDNA Reverse Transcription Kit, so the sequenced TCRB transcripts were expressed ones. Deep immunoSEQ sequencing was applied to naive, central memory and regulatory T cell samples, giving an average of roughly 3.5 million total reads per sample. Sorted cells were lysed in RLT buffer and RNA was extracted with DNase-treated RNeasy Micro or Mini kits, depending on cell number. Each cell subset was processed on its own to prevent cross-contamination, while patient and healthy donor samples were processed together. The immunoSEQ multiplex PCR was used to amplify TCRB sequences from cDNA, generating 87-bp fragments that spanned the CDR3 region. Sequencing of the amplicons was performed on the Illumina HiSeq platform. The study's own analysis went as follows. Synthetic template baselines were used to correct PCR bias computationally, reads within Hamming distance 2 were collapsed, and singletons that could not be merged were discarded. Reads were aligned against IMGT to assign V, D and J genes, CDR3 length and insertions or deletions at six rearrangement sites. Within each subset, clonotype counts were normalized to sorted cell number, and only after that were true diversity and Gini coefficients computed with the tcR R package. The overlap coefficient, calculated on TCRB nucleotide sequences, was used to measure repertoire sharing. Here the immuneACCESS table is served through TCRdb, limited to in-frame sequences with V and J called. Missing clones are a known gap in these copies; in checked studies unresolved V genes cover under half, and the rest lacks a known reason. V, J and clone size are taken as reported in that table, and D and trimming were inferred from the DNA itself. This sample gives about 370,000 clones in total; roughly a tenth of them show up just once. The ten largest account for roughly 0.6% of the sample.

The CDR1 and CDR2 encoded by the germline V gene are MGHRA and YSYEKL. The CDR3, from cysteine to phenylalanine, totals 18 residues. Of all the DNA, just the CDR3 is kept, 54 bases in frame from base 1. V was cut back by 1 base and J by 0 bases, leaving a gap of 13 bases between them. A single peripheral blood draw of approximately 120 mL on average was collected from each donor into heparinised tubes. A BD FACSAria II and a panel including CD45RO, CCR7, CD25, CD127, CD95 and CD27 were used to sort naive, central memory, regulatory and stem cell-like memory CD4+ T cells. A purity above 95% was achieved for all sorted populations. Right away, PBMCs were isolated by Lymphoprep density gradient centrifugation and were stained directly, with no culture step. So that batch effects would be minimized, each experiment stained and sorted samples in pairs, pairing one healthy donor with one patient. Regarding this clone: Its binding antigen is unknown. The sample holds no much larger clone one base away, and base qualities are not on file.

The rearrangement combines TRBV4-1 with TRBJ2-6; TRBD1 is perhaps the D gene, given 5 matching bases. This receptor was taken from a man younger than 40 with type 1 diabetes. Sequenced sample: central memory CD4+ T cells from blood. At the DNA level, the sequence is TGCGCCAGCAGCCAAGTTTCCCCAGGGAACTCTGGGGCCAACGTCCTGACTTTC. This codes for CASSQVSPGNSGANVLTF.